A selection of T cell receptor beta chains follows, all from one sample in a study of blood T cell repertoires in COVID-19. Assay used: immunoSEQ multiplex PCR; TCRdb lists only in-frame clones, some missing. The sample includes about 160,000 clones, around nine tenths of them seen just once. Sequenced sample: peripheral blood. The receptors shown here come from a woman in her 70s with COVID-19, enrolled during active disease. CDR3s leave out the opening cysteine and the closing phenylalanine or tryptophan. Fields, in order: D gene, V gene, CDR3 length, CDR3 protein. D genes are given only for firm matches.

>NA|TRBV27|11
ASSPGDTDTQY
>TRBD2|TRBV19|14
ASSTMAGLARNEQF
>TRBD1|TRBV10-1|11
ANSGQSFYGYT
>NA|TRBV5-4|15
ASSRQTGTIVGNTIY
>TRBD2|TRBV2|10
ASGAGGGEQF
>NA|TRBV27|11
ASSLAQNTEAF
>TRBD2|TRBV7-6|14
ASRTTSGGCTDTQY
>NA|TRBV5-4|12
ASSSRTGGFGYT
>NA|TRBV18|12
ASSPGGLNTEAF
>NA|TRBV2|12
ASSLPGPTNEQF
>NA|TRBV14|12
ASSQYRDGETQY
>NA|TRBV11-2|11
ASRRTGFDGYT
>NA|TRBV5-4|12
ASSLGRADYGYT
>TRBD1|TRBV3-1/TRBV3-2|11
ASSPRGSQPQH
>TRBD2|TRBV28|13
ASRTSGGAQETQY
>NA|TRBV15|11
ATSHGGQETQY